This TCR beta chain was captured in a study of cytomegalovirus exposure and HLA in healthy donors (dated by TCRdb to 2015 to 2018). Background on the whole study: An earlier analysis of more than 550 of the donors reported under 300 Gb of sequence data and 117 million unique TCR beta sequences obtained from about 179 million T cells. About 280 gigabases of sequencing data and tens of millions of unique TCR sequences made up an early release that covered nearly 650 HLA-typed donors. The genetic ancestry cluster associated with self-reported Caucasian donors included about 84% of the approximately 410 genotyped donors. The study aimed to test whether cataloging public T cell receptors could reveal signatures of past pathogen exposure. Using immunosequencing, the study profiled T cell repertoires from around 670 subjects and related those repertoires to cytomegalovirus serostatus. Besides the first cohort of around 700 subjects, a separate validation cohort made up of roughly 120 different subjects was used. The study combined high-throughput TCR immunosequencing, statistical association of individual TCRs with disease status, and machine learning to predict cytomegalovirus infection status. To study patterns of TCR occurrence, a later analysis re-analyzed previously published TCR beta repertoires from under 750 donors and added high-resolution HLA genotyping. The later analysis used no new phenotypic data to find candidate immune exposures, relying instead on TCR beta sequences and their occurrence across donors. An earlier analysis of several hundred of the donors used high-throughput TCR beta sequencing to judge whether each TCR beta V gene segment behaved as functional or pseudogenic. Alongside the repertoire data, information on donor age, sex, ethnicity and CMV serostatus was compiled. A later genetic analysis used genome-wide SNP genotypes for 398 of the 666 donors, treating that subset as a discovery cohort. All discovery cohort repertoires had been generated using a single sequencing platform. HLA typing included class I and class II loci at four-digit resolution. The number of donors typed differed by locus, with roughly 629-640 for A, B, C, DRB1 and DQB1, about 500 for DQA1, approximately 580 for DPA1, and over 400 for DPB1. A few DR-DQ haplotypes were treated as single units for association and clustering because of strong linkage in the cohort. Across around 400 genotyped donors of the cohort, an average of about 240,000 unique TCR beta nucleotide sequences per donor were sequenced, and roughly 20% of those sequences were non-productive. Study-level results and caveats: Only TCR beta chains were sequenced in this cohort, and the absence of alpha or paired-chain data limited detectable features. In a later analysis, most CMV-associated TCR beta chains were found to appear HLA-restricted, with HLA associations seemingly driven largely by CMV exposure. The 87-base-pair reads could not distinguish some IMGT-functional V segments, including TRBV6-2 and TRBV6-3, so those segments were excluded. In a later analysis, several top co-occurrence clusters were reported to appear linked to parvovirus B19, influenza, CMV and Epstein-Barr virus. A cluster of highly shared sequence variants was judged likely to be a technical artifact of the sequencing pipeline. At a false discovery rate of 0.05, a later analysis linked some 18,000 TCR beta sequences to specific HLA alleles. An earlier analysis of 450 to 750 of the donors showed that most TCR beta V segments appeared in productive rearrangements either about 87% or about 30% of the time, which broadly matched IMGT annotations. A later genetic analysis reported fewer N-insertions in productive TCRs among donors in an Asian-associated ancestry cluster than the roughly 700-donor mean. Roughly 17 rarely observed V segments, including chromosome 9 orphons, were excluded from the earlier analysis of several hundred of the donors because counts were too low. Because some donors lacked HLA typing at each locus, the association tests relied only on the typed subset. An association between a missense DCLRE1C variant and V-gene and J-gene trimming of TCR beta chains was found in a later genetic analysis and replicated in an independent cohort. Strong co-occurrence of HLA alleles, especially DR and DQ, made assigning TCR associations to individual alleles difficult. In vitro tests confirmed that three of the cytomegalovirus-associated TCR beta chains recognize cytomegalovirus antigens. While some public TCRs were present in many individuals, most TCR sequences turned up only very rarely across donors. In a later analysis, TCR association rates were found to vary across HLA loci, with the most associated TCRs seen for DRB1 alleles and the fewest for HLA-C alleles. Immune exposure information for the cohort was limited to CMV serostatus. Linkage disequilibrium might explain the correlated functional status among segregating V segments, but an unknown experimental factor could not be excluded. A further reported finding was that TCR beta sequences accurately predicted the HLA-A and HLA-B alleles for most subjects in the first cohort. Sequencing depth was assumed to be roughly uniform across donors in the presence/absence analyses, though that assumption may not hold. The authors suggested that the approach could potentially be extended to other disease states and immunological phenotypes. In the study, about 150 TCR beta chains were listed as associated with cytomegalovirus. Cytomegalovirus status was reported to be diagnosed by the classifier with high specificity and sensitivity in both the original and validation cohorts. Compared with equally common non-associated chains, HLA-associated TCR beta chains in a later analysis were more clonally expanded and had lower generation probabilities.

In total, roughly 670 healthy bone marrow donors made up the cohort. All cohort members were sampled while nominally healthy, although unrecorded immune exposures were likely present. The donor was CMV seronegative and was included in the group of 352 seronegative cohort members. A peripheral blood sample was provided by each donor, and peripheral blood mononuclear cells were used for TCR beta sequencing. Genomic DNA was extracted from the blood cell samples with the Qiagen DNeasy Blood Extraction Kit. Notes on this clone: No cognate antigen has been identified for it. The germline gene is not matched at one end of the junction; a read error may be the cause.

Libraries were made using the immunoSEQ multiplex PCR assay. The multiplex PCR relied on a mix of 60 forward primers for TCR Vbeta segments and 13 reverse primers for TCR Jbeta segments. Amplification of the CDR3 region of rearranged TCR beta genes was performed with a multiplex PCR assay on genomic DNA. Amplified TCR beta libraries were sequenced as 87-base-pair reads on the Illumina HiSeq System. The authors processed their data as follows. A later analysis counted some 80 million unique TCR beta chains across the 666 repertoires, and 9 million to 14 million of these chains were shared by at least two donors. To remove PCR and sequencing errors, raw reads were error-corrected and collapsed into unique sequences using a nearest-neighbor algorithm that merged closely related sequences. Alignment of CDR3 sequences to IMGT reference sequences was used to assign V, D and J gene segments. For a sequence to be retained, a match of at least six nucleotides to both a V gene segment and a J gene segment was required. Rearrangements were called productive when the CDR3 lacked stop codons and stayed in frame with V and J; all others were non-productive. Following IMGT convention, CDR3 was defined as the stretch from the second conserved V-encoded cysteine up to the conserved J-encoded phenylalanine. In an earlier analysis of around 540 of the donors, sequences lacking an unambiguous match to a single V gene segment were excluded. An earlier analysis of approximately 590 of the donors called V segments functional above 56.7% productive rearrangements and segregating when the between-donor standard deviation exceeded 5%. A statistical classification framework was built for diagnosing cytomegalovirus status from the catalog of TCR beta chain sequences. V and J gene assignment, in a later analysis, came from comparing TCR nucleotide sequences with IMGT/GENE-DB human TR gene sequences. Using the TCRdist pipeline, a later analysis assigned CDR3 sequences along with most-parsimonious VDJ recombination scenarios. In a later analysis, each TCR beta chain was defined by its CDR3 amino acid sequence together with its V-gene family, and reads without a unique V-gene family were excluded. As a way to deal with suspected cross-contamination and a sequencing artifact, a later analysis dropped 640 or so nucleotide sequences that were highly shared and had low generation probability. In a later analysis, a clonal expansion index was calculated for each public chain from normalized within-repertoire ranks of inferred template counts. A later analysis computed generation probabilities with a VDJ recombination model fitted to out-of-frame rearrangements, and checked the results against IGoR. In a later analysis, hypergeometric tests were used to score TCR-TCR, TCR-HLA and TCR-CMV co-occurrence, with a repertoire-size bias correction applied to TCR pairs. False discovery rates were estimated in a later analysis by permuting HLA or CMV assignments 20 times. A later analysis grouped co-occurring TCRs with DBSCAN, adding TCRdist sequence similarity when clustering within HLA-allele-positive subsets. Repertoires with fewer than 30,000 or more than 120,000 public chains, plus five repertoires with anomalous nucleotide sharing, were excluded from co-occurrence clustering. In TCRdb, the immuneACCESS table is reduced to in-frame sequences with V and J assigned. These tables do not hold every clone; where another copy was compared, an unresolved V gene accounts for under half, and the others remain unexplained. The V and J calls and clone size were taken over from that table, and D and trimming were inferred from the DNA. Across this sample there are approximately 89,000 clones, with approximately 76% seen only once. 1.4% of the sample rests with the top ten.

For CDR1 and CDR2, the germline V gene (reference sequence) lists SSHAT and FNYEAQ. There are 15 amino acids in the CDR3, from cysteine to phenylalanine inclusive. The retained sequence is limited to the CDR3, 45 bases, with the frame set at the first base. Input material: PBMCs. Here the chain combines TRBV7-7 and TRBJ2-2, with 9 central nucleotides matching TRBD2. This clonotype originated in a male donor in good health and CMV-seronegative. CDR3 protein: CASSTGLARGGELFF. The DNA sequence is as follows: TGTGCTAGCAGCACCGGACTAGCGAGGGGGGGGGAGCTGTTTTTT.